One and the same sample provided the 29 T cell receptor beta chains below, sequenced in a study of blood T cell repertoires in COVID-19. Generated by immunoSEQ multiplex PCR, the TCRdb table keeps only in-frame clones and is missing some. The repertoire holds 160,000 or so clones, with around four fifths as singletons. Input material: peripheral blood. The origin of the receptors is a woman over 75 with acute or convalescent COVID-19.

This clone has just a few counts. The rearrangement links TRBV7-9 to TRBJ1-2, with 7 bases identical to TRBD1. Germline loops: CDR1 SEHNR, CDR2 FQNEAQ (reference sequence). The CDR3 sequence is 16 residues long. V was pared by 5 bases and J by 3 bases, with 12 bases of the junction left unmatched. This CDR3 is CASSPGIFDRDYGYTF. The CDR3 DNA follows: TGTGCCAGCAGCCCAGGGATATTTGACAGGGACTATGGCTACACCTTC.

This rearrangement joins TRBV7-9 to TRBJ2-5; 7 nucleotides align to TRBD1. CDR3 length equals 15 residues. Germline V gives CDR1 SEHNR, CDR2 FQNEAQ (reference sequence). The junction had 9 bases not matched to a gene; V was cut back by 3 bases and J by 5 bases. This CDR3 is CASSLGQRVGETQYF. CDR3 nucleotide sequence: TGTGCCAGCAGCTTGGGACAGCGCGTAGGTGAGACCCAGTACTTC.

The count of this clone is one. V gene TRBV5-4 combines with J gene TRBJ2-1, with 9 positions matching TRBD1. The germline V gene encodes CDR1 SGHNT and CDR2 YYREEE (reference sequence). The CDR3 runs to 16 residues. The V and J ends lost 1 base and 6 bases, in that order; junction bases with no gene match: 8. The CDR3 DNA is TGTGCCAGCAGCTTGCCGCGGACAGGGGTGAGCAATGAGCAGTTCTTC. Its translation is CASSLPRTGVSNEQFF.

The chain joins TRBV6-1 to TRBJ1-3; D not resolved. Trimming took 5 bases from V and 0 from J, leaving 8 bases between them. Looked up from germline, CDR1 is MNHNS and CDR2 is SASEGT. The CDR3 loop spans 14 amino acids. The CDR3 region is CASSLPRSGNTIYF. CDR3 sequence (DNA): TGTGCCAGCAGTTTACCGCGCTCTGGAAACACCATATATTTT.

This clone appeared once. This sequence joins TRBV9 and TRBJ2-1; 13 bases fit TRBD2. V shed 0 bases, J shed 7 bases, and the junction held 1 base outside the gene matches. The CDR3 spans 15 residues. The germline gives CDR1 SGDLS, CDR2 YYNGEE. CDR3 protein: CASSVEGLAGNEQFF. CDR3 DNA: TGTGCCAGCAGCGTAGAGGGACTAGCGGGAAATGAGCAGTTCTTC.

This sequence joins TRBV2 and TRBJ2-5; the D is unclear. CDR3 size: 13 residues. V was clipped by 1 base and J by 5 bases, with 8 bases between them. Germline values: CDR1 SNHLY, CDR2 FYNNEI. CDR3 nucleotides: TGTGCCAGCAGTGAAGGTAGTCGCGAGACCCAGTACTTC. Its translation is CASSEGSRETQYF.

DNA of the CDR3: TGTGCCAGCAGCAAAGACCTAGGCAATGAGCAGTTCTTC. Translating gives CASSKDLGNEQFF. The chain uses TRBV2 and TRBJ2-1; D is undetermined. This CDR3 is built from 13 residues. V lost 6 bases, J lost 6 bases, and 12 bases lay in between. CDR1 and CDR2 (germline): SNHLY, FYNNEI.

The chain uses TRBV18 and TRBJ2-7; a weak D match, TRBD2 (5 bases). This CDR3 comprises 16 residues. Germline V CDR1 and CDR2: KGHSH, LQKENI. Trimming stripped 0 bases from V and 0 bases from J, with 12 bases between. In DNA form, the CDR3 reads TGTGCCAGCTCACCACCGGGGAGCGAGAGCTCCTACGAGCAGTACTTC. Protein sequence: CASSPPGSESSYEQYF.

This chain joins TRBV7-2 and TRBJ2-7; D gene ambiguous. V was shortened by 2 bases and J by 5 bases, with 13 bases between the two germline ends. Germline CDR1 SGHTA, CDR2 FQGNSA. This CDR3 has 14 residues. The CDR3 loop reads CASSLYSSQHEQYF. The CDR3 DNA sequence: TGTGCCAGCAGCTTATACAGCAGCCAGCACGAGCAGTACTTC.

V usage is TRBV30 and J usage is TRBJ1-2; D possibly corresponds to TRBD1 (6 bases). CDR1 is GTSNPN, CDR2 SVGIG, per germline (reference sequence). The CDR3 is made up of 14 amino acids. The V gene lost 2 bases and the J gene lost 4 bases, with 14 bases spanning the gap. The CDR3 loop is CAWSTFGTTYGYTF. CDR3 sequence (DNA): TGTGCCTGGAGTACGTTTGGGACAACCTATGGCTACACCTTC. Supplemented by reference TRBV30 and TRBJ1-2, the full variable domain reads SQTIHQWPATLVQPVGSPLSLECTVEGTSNPNLYWYRQAAGRGLQLLFYSVGIGQISSEVPQNLSASRPQDRQFILSSKKLLLSDSGFYLCAWSTFGTTYGYTFGSGTRLTVV.

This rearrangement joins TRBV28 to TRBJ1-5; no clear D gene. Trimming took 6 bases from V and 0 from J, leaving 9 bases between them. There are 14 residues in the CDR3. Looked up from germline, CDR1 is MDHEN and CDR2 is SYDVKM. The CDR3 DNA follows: TGTGCCAGCAGGTCACAGTTTAGCAATCAGCCCCAGCATTTT. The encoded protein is CASRSQFSNQPQHF.

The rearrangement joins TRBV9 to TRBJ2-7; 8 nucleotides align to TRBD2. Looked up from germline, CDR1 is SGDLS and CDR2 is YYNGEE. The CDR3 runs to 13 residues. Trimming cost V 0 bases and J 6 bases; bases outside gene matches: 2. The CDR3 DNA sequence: TGTGCCAGCAGCGTAGGGACTAGCCCCGAGCAGTACTTC. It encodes CASSVGTSPEQYF.

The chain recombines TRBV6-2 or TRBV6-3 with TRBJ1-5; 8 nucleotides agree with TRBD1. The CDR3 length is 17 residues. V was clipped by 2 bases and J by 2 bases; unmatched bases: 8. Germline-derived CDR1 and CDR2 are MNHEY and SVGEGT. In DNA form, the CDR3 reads TGTGCCAGCAGTTACCTACAGACAGGGGTGGGCAATCAGCCCCAGCATTTT. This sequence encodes CASSYLQTGVGNQPQHF.

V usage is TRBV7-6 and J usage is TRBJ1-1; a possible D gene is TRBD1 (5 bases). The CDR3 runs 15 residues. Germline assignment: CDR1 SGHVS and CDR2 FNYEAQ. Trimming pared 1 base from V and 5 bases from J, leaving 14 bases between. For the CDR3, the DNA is TGTGCCAGCAGCTTAGTCTCGTCCGGGGGAACTGAAGCTTTCTTT. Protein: CASSLVSSGGTEAFF.

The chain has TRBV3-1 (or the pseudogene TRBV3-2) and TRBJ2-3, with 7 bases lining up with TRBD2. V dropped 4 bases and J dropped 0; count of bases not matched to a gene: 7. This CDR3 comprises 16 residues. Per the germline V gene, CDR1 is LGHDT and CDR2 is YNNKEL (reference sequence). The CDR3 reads CASSPFSSGSTDTQYF. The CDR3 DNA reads TGTGCCAGCAGCCCTTTCTCTAGCGGTAGCACAGATACGCAGTATTTT.

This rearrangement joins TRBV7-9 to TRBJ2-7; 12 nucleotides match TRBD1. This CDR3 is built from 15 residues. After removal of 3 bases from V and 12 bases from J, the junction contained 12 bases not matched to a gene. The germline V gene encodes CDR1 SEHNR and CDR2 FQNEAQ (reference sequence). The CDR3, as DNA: TGTGCCAGCAGCTTGCCTCCTCCGGGACAGGGGGCTTTGTACTTC. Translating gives CASSLPPPGQGALYF.

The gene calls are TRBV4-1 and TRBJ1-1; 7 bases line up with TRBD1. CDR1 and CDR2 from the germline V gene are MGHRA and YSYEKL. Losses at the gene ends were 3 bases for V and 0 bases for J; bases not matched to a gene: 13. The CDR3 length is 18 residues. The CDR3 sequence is CASSHNTGANTMNTEAFF. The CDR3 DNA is TGCGCCAGCAGCCATAATACAGGGGCGAATACCATGAACACTGAAGCTTTCTTT.

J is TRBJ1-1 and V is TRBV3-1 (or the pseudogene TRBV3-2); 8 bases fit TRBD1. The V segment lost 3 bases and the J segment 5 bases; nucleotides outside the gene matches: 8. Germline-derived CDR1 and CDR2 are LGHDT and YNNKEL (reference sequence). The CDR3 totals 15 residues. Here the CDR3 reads CASSQEDRAGTEAFF. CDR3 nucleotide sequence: TGTGCCAGCAGCCAGGAGGACAGGGCCGGGACTGAAGCTTTCTTT.

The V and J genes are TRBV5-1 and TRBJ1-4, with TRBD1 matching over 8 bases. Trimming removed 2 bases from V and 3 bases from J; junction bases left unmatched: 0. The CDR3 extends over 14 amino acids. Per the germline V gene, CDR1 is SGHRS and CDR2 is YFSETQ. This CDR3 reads CASSLQGANEKLFF. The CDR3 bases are TGCGCCAGCAGCTTACAGGGGGCTAATGAAAAACTGTTTTTT. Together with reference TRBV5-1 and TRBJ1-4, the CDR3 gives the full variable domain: KAGVTQTPRYLIKTRGQQVTLSCSPISGHRSVSWYQQTPGQGLQFLFEYFSETQRNKGNFPGRFSGRQFSNSRSEMNVSTLELGDSALYLCASSLQGANEKLFFGSGTQLSVL.

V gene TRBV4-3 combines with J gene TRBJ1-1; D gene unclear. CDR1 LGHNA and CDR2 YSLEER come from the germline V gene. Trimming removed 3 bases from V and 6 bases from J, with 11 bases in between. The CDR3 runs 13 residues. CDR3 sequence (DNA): TGCGCCAGCAGCCACGGCGGTCGCGCTGAAGCTTTCTTT. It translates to CASSHGGRAEAFF.

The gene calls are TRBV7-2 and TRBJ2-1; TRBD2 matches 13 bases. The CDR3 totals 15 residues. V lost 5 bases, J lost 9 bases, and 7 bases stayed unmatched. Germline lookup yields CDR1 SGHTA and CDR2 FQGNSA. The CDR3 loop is CASSRGLAGASEQFF. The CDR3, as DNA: TGTGCCAGCAGCCGTGGACTAGCGGGAGCGAGTGAGCAGTTCTTC.

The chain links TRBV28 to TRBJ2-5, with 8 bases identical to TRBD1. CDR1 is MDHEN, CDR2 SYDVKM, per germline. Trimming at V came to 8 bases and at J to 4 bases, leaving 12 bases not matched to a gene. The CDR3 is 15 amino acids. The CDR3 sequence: CASRGLDREGETQYF. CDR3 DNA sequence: TGTGCCAGCCGAGGGTTGGACAGGGAAGGAGAGACCCAGTACTTC.

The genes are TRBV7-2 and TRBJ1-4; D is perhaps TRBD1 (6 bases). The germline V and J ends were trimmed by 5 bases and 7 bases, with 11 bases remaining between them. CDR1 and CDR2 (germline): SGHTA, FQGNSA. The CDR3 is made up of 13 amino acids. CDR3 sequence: CASSATGSEKLFF. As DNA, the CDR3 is TGTGCCAGCAGCGCCACAGGGAGTGAAAAACTGTTTTTT.

In nucleotides, the CDR3 is TGTGCCAGCAGCTCAGTGACGCGGGAGCAGTACTTC. Translating gives CASSSVTREQYF. J is TRBJ2-7 and V is TRBV7-9; D ambiguous. The CDR3 loop spans 12 amino acids. The germline gives CDR1 SEHNR, CDR2 FQNEAQ (reference sequence). The V end lost 4 bases, the J end lost 7 bases, and 11 bases lay between the germline ends. Filled out from reference TRBV7-9 and TRBJ2-7, the complete variable domain reads DTGVSQNPRHKITKRGQNVTFRCDPISEHNRLYWYRQTLGQGPEFLTYFQNEAQLEKSRLLSDRFSAERPKGSFSTLEIQRTEQGDSAMYLCASSSVTREQYFGPGTRLTVT.

The CDR3 region is CASSILAGSNQPQHF. CDR3 bases: TGTGCCAGTAGTATCCTCGCAGGGAGCAATCAGCCCCAGCATTTT. This chain joins TRBV19 and TRBJ1-5, with D possibly being TRBD1 (5 bases). V lost 3 bases and J 1 base, leaving 10 bases between the germline ends. From germline, CDR1 is LNHDA and CDR2 SQIVND (reference sequence). This CDR3 spans 15 amino acids.

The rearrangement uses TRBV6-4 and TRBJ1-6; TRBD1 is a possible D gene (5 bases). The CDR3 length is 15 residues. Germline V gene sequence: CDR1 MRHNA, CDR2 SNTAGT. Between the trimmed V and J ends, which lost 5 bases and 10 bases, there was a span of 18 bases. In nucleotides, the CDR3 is TGTGCCAGCAGTCAACAGGCTCTCCACCAGTCACCCCTCCACTTT. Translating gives CASSQQALHQSPLHF.

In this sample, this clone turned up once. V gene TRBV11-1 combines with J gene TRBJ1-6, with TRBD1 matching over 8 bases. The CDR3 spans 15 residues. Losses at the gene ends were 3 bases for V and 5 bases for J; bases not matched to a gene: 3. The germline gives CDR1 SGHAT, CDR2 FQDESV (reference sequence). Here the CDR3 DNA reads TGTGCCAGCAGCTTCAGGGGGCCGAATAATTCACCCCTCCACTTT. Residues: CASSFRGPNNSPLHF.

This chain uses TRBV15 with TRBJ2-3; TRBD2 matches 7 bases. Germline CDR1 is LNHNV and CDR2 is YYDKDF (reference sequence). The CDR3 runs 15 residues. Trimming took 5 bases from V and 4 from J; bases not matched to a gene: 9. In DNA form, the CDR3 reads TGTGCCACCAGCTGGGAGGCGGGGGTCTCAGATACGCAGTATTTT. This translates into CATSWEAGVSDTQYF.

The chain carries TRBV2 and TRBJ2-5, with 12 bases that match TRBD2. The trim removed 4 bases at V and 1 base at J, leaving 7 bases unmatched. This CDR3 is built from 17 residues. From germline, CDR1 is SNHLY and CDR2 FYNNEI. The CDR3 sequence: CASSGPGLAGAQETQYF. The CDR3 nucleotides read TGTGCCAGCAGTGGACCGGGACTAGCGGGCGCCCAAGAGACCCAGTACTTC.